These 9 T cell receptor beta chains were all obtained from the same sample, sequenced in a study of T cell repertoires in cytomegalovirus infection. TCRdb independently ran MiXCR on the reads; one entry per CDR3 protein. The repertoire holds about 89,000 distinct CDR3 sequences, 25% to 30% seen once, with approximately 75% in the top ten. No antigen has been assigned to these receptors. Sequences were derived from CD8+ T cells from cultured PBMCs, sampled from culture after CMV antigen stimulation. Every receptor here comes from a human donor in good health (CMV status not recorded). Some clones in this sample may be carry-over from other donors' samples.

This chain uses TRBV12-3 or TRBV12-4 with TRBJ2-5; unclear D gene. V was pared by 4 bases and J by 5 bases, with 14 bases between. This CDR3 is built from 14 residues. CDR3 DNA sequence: TGTGCCAGCAGTTCTCATCTGGGCAAGGAGACCCAGTACTTC. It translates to CASSSHLGKETQYF.

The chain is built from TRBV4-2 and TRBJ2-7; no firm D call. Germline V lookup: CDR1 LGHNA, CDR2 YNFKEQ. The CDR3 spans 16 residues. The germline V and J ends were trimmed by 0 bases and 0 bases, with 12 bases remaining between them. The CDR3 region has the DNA TGTGCCAGCAGCCAAGAGAACGGCCTGAGCTCCTACGAGCAGTACTTC. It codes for CASSQENGLSSYEQYF.

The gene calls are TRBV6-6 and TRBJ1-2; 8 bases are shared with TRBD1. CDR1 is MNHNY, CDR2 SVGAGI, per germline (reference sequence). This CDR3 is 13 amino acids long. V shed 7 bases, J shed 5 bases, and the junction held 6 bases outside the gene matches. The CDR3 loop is CASIPQGVYGYTF. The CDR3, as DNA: TGTGCCAGCATTCCACAGGGGGTATATGGCTACACCTTC.

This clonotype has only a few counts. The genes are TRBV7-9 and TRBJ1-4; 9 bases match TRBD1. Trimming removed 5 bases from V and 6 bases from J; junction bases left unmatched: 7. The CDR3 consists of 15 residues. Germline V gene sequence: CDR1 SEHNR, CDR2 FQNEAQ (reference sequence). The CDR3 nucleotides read TGTGCCAGCAGCCGAGCGGGACAGGGTTATGAAAAACTGTTTTTT. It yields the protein CASSRAGQGYEKLFF.

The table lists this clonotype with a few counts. Here the CDR3 reads CASSPPDGGVWSYEQYF. For the CDR3, the DNA is TGTGCCAGCTCACCGCCAGACGGGGGCGTCTGGTCCTACGAGCAGTACTTC. The J gene is TRBJ2-7, the V gene TRBV18; the D call may be TRBD1 or TRBD2 (6 bases each). Germline CDR1 is KGHSH and CDR2 is LQKENI. The V gene lost 3 bases and the J gene lost 1 base, with 19 bases spanning the gap. The CDR3 has 17 residues.

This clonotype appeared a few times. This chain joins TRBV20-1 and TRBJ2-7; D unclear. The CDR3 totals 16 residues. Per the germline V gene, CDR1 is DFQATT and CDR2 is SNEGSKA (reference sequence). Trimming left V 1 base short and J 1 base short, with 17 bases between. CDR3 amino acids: CSARALQPLGSYEQYF. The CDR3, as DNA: TGCAGTGCTAGAGCCCTACAACCCTTGGGTTCCTACGAGCAGTACTTC.

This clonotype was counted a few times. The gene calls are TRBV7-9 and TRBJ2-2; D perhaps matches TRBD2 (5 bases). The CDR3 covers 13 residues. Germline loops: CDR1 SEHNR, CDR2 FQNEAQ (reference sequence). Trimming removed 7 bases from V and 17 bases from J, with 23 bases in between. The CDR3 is CASTFGEGPPPFF. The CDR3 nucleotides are TGTGCCAGCACCTTCGGAGAGGGTCCCCCCCCCTTTTTT.

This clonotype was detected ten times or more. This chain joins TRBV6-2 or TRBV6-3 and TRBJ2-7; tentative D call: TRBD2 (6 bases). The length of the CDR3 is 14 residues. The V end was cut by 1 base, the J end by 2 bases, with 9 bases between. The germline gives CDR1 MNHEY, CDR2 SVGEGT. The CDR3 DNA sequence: TGTGCCAGCAGTTACTTTGGGGGGACCTACGAGCAGTACTTC. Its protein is CASSYFGGTYEQYF.

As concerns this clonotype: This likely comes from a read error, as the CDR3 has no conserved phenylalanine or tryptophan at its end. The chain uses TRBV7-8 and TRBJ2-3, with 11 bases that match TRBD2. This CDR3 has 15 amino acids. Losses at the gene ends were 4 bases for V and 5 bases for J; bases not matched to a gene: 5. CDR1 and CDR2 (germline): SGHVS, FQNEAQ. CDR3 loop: CASSSTSGGIDTQYL. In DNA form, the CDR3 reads TGTGCCAGCAGCTCAACTAGCGGGGGTATAGATACGCAGTATCTT.